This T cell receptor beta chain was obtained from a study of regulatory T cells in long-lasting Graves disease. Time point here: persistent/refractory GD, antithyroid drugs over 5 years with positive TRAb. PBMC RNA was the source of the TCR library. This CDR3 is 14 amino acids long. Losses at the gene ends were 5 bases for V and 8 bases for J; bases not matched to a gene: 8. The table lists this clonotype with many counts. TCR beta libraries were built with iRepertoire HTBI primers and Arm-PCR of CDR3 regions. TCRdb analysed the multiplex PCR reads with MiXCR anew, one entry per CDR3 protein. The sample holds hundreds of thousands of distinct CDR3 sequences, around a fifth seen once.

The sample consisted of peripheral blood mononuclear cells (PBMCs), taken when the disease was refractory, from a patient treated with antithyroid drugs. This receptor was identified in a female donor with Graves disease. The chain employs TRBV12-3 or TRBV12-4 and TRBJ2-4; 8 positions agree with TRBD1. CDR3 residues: CASSADRVADIQYF. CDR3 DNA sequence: TGTGCCAGCAGTGCGGACAGGGTAGCGGACATTCAGTACTTC.